This entry features one T cell receptor beta chain sequence. In the source study's methods: Estimated nucleated cell counts came from reference gene primer amplification. Generated by immunoSEQ multiplex PCR, the TCRdb table keeps only in-frame clones and is missing some. Clone size and the V and J calls come from that table; the DNA yielded D and trimming. The sample lists some 78,000 clones; more than 70% were seen once. Germline V gene sequence: CDR1 SGHVS, CDR2 FQNEAQ. Trimming removed 1 base at V and 0 bases at J, with 10 bases between. The CDR3 spans 15 residues. The entry originates in a study of blood T cell repertoires in COVID-19. About the study: From the United States, Italy and Spain came samples of acute and convalescent COVID-19. The cDNA or gDNA used as material had been derived from T cells, B-cell-depleted T cells, or PBMCs.

This chain joins TRBV7-8 and TRBJ2-7; a possible D gene is TRBD1 (6 bases). The origin of this receptor is a man between 60 and 70 years old with active or convalescent COVID-19. The sequenced material came from peripheral blood. The CDR3, as DNA: TGTGCCAGCAGCTTAGTAGGGGGAAACTCCTACGAGCAGTACTTC. Protein: CASSLVGGNSYEQYF.